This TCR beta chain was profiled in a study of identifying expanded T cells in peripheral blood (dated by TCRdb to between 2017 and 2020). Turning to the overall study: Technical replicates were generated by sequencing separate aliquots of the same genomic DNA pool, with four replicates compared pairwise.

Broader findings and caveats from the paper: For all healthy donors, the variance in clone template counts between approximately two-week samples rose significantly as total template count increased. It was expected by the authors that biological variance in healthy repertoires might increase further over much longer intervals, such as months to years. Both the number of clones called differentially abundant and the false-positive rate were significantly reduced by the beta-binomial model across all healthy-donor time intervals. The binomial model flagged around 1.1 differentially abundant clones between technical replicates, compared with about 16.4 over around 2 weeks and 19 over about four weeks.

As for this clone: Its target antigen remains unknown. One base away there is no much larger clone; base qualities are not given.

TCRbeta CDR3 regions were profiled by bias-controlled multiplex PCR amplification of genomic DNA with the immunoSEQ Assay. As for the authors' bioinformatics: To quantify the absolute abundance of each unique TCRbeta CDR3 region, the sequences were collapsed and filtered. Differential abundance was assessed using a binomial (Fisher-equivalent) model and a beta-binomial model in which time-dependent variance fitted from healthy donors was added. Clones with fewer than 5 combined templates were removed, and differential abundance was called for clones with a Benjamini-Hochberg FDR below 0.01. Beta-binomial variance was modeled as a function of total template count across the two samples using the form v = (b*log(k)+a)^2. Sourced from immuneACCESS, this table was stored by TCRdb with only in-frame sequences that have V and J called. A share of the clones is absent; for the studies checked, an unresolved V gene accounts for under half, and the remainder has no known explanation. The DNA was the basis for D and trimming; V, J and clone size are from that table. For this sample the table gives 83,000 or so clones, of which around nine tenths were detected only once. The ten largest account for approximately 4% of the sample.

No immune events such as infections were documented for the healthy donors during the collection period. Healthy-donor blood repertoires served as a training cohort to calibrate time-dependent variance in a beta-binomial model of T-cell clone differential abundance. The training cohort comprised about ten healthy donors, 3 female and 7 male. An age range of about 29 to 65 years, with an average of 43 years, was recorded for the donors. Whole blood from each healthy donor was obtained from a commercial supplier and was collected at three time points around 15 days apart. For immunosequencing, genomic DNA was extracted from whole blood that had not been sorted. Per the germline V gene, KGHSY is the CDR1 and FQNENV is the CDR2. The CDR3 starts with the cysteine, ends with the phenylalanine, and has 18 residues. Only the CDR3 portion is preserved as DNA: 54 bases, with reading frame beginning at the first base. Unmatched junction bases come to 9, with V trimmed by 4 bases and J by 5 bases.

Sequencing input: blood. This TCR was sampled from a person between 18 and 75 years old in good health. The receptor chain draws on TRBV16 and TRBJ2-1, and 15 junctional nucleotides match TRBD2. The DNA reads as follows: TGTGCCAGCAGCCTAGCCGGGACTAGCGGGAGGTTAAACAATGAGCAGTTCTTC. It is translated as CASSLAGTSGRLNNEQFF.